This T cell receptor beta chain comes out of a study of blood T cell repertoires in COVID-19. Turning to the study itself: Acute and convalescent COVID-19 specimens originated in the United States, Italy and Spain.

Clones were sequenced by immunoSEQ multiplex PCR, and TCRdb holds only the in-frame ones, with some missing. This sample carries approximately 410,000 clones, roughly 85% of them seen once, and the ten largest clones take approximately 1.4%. Germline CDR1 and CDR2: SNHLY and FYNNEI. The CDR3 contains 17 residues. Trimming pared 4 bases from V and 1 base from J, leaving 16 bases between. This chain links TRBV2 with TRBJ2-2; D may be TRBD1 (6 bases). This sequence was found in a woman aged 25 to 39 with active or convalescent COVID-19. The specimen sequenced was peripheral blood. CDR3 DNA sequence: TGTGCCAGCAGTGTATCCTCGGCAGGGGAGAACACCGGGGAGCTGTTTTTT. As protein: CASSVSSAGENTGELFF.